Listed here is a single TCR beta chain. The CDR3 extends over 17 amino acids. Germline lookup yields CDR1 SGHDT and CDR2 YYEEEE. V was shortened by 0 bases and J by 0 bases, with 15 bases between the two germline ends. The data belong to a study of technical replicates of blood from a few donors. Measured with immunoSEQ multiplex PCR; TCRdb has only the in-frame clones, and not every one. The data contain tens of thousands of clones, approximately 90% of them seen just once; the ten biggest clones take up 0.25% to 0.35%. Sequenced sample: T cells isolated from PBMCs. This sequence joins TRBV5-6 and TRBJ1-1, with D uncertain. The receptor was isolated from a human donor in good health. The chain's CDR3 is CASSLEERLSMNTEAFF. CDR3 bases: TGTGCCAGCAGCTTGGAAGAACGGTTAAGCATGAACACTGAAGCTTTCTTT.